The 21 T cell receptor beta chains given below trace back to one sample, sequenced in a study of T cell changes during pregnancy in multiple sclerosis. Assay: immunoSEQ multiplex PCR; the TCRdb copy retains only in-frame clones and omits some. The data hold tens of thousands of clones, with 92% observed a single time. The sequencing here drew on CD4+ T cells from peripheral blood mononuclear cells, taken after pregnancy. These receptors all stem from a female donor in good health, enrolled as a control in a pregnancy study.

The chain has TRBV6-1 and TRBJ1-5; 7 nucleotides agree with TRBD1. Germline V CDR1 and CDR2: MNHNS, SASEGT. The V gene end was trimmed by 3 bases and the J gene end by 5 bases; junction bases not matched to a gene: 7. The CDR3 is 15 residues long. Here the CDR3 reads CASSEAGGRYQPQHF. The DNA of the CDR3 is TGTGCCAGCAGTGAGGCAGGGGGTCGCTATCAGCCCCAGCATTTT.

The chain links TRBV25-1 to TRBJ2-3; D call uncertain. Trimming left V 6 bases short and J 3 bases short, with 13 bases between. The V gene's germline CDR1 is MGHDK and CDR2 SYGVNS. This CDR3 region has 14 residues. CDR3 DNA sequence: TGTGCCAGCAGAGATCCTGTAGCTACAGATACGCAGTATTTT. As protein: CASRDPVATDTQYF.

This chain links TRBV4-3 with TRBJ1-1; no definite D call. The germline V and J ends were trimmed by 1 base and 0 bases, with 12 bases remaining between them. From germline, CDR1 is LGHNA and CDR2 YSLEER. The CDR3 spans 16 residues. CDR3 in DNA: TGCGCCAGCAGCCAAGGGTCCGGGAGATTGAACACTGAAGCTTTCTTT. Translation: CASSQGSGRLNTEAFF.

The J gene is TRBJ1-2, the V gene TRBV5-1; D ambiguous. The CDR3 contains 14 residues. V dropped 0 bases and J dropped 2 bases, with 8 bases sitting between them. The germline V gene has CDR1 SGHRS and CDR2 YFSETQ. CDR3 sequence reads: CASSLVGENYGYTF. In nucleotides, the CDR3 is TGCGCCAGCAGCTTGGTGGGCGAGAACTATGGCTACACCTTC.

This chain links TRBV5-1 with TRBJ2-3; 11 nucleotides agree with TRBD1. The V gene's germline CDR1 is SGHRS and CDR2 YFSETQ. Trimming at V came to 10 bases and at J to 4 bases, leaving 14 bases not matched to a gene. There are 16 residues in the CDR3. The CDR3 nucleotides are TGCGCCGGCTCGAAAGGGACAGGGGGTTATGCAGATACGCAGTATTTT. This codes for CAGSKGTGGYADTQYF.

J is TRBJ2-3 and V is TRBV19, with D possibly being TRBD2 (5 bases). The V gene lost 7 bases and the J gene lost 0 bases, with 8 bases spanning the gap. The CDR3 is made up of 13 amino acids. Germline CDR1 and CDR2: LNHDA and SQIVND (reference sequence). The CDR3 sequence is CASKPGSTDTQYF. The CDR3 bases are TGTGCCAGTAAACCGGGGAGCACAGATACGCAGTATTTT.

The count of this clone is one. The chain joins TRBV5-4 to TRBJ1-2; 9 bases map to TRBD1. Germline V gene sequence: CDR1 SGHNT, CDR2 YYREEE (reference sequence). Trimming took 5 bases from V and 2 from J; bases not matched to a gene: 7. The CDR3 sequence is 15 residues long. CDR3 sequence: CASRLTGTGNYGYTF. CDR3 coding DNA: TGTGCCAGCAGACTAACTGGGACAGGGAACTATGGCTACACCTTC.

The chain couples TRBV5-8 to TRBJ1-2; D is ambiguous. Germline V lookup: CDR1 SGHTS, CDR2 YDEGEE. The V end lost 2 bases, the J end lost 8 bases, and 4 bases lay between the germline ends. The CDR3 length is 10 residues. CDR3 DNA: TGTGCCAGCAGCTTAACAGGCTACACCTTC. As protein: CASSLTGYTF.

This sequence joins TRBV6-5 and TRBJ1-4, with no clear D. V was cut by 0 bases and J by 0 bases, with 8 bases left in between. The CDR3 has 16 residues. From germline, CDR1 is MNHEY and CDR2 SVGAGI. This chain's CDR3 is CASSYSTASTNEKLFF. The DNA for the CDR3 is TGTGCCAGCAGTTACTCGACTGCCTCAACTAATGAAAAACTGTTTTTT.

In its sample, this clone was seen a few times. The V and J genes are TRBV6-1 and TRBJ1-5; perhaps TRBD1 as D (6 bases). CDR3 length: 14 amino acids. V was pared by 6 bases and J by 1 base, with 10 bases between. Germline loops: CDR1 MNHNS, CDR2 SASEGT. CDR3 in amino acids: CASSQGQSNQPQHF. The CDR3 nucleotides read TGTGCCAGCAGCCAAGGACAGAGCAATCAGCCCCAGCATTTT.

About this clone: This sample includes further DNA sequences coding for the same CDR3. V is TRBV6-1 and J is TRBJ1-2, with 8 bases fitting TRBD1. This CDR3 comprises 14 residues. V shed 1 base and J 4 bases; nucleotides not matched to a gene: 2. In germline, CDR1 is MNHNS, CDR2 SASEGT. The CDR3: CASSEGTGLYGYTF. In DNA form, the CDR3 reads TGTGCCAGCAGTGAAGGGACAGGGCTCTATGGCTACACCTTC.

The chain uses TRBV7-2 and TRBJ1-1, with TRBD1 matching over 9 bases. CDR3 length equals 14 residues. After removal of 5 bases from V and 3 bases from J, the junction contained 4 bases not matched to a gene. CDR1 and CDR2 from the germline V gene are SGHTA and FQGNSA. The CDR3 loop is CASSAGTGHTEAFF. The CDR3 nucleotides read TGTGCCAGCAGCGCCGGGACAGGGCACACTGAAGCTTTCTTT.

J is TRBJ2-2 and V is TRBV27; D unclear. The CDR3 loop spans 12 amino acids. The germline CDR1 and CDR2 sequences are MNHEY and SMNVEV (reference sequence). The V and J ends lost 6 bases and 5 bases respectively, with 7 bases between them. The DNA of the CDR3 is TGTGCCAGCAGGGAGTTTACCGGGGAGCTGTTTTTT. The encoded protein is CASREFTGELFF.

CDR3 protein: CASSRQGSNSPLHF. CDR3 nucleotide sequence: TGCGCCAGCAGTCGACAGGGGAGTAATTCACCCCTCCACTTT. The rearrangement links TRBV10-2 to TRBJ1-6; 8 bases match TRBD1. The germline gives CDR1 WSHSY, CDR2 SAAADI. The V and J ends lost 5 bases and 6 bases, in that order; junction bases with no gene match: 3. The CDR3 has 14 amino acids.

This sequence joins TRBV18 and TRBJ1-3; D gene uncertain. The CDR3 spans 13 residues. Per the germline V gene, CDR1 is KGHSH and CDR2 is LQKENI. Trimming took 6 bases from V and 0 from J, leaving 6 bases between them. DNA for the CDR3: TGTGCCAGCTCTCAGTACTCTGGAAACACCATATATTTT. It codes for CASSQYSGNTIYF.

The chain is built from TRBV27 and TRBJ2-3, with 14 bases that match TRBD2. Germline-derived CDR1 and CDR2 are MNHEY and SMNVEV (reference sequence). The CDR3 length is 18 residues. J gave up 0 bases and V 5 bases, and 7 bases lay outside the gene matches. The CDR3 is CASSRFGTSGGSTDTQYF. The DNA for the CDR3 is TGTGCCAGCAGTCGATTCGGGACTAGCGGGGGTAGCACAGATACGCAGTATTTT.

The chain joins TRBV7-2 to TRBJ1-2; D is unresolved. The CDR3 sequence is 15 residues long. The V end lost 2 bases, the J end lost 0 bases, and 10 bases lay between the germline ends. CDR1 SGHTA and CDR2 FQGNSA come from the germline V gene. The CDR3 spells CASSLQDGANYGYTF. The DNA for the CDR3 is TGTGCCAGCAGCTTACAGGACGGGGCTAACTATGGCTACACCTTC.

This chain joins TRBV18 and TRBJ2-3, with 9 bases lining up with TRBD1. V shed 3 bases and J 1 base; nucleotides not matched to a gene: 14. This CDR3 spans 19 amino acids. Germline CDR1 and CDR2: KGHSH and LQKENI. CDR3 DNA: TGTGCCAGCTCACCTAAAAGCATACAAACAGGGGGCCGCACAGATACGCAGTATTTT. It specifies CASSPKSIQTGGRTDTQYF. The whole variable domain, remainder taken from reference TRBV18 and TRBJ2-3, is NAGVMQNPRHLVRRRGQEARLRCSPMKGHSHVYWYRQLPEEGLKFMVYLQKENIIDESGMPKERFSAEFPKEGPSILRIQQVVRGDSAAYFCASSPKSIQTGGRTDTQYFGPGTRLTVL.

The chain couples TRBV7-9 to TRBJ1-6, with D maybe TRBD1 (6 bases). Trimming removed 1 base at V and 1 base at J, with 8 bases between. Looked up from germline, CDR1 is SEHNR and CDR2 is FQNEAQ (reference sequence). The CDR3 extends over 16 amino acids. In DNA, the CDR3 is TGTGCCAGCAGCTTAGTAGGGACATCCTATAATTCACCCCTCCACTTT. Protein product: CASSLVGTSYNSPLHF.

The CDR3: CASSLVRMNTEAFF. The CDR3 DNA follows: TGTGCCAGCAGCTTAGTTCGTATGAACACTGAAGCTTTCTTT. V and J are TRBV7-9 and TRBJ1-1; D is unclear. Trimming shortened V by 1 base and J by 0 bases, and 6 bases separated the two germline ends. Germline-derived CDR1 and CDR2 are SEHNR and FQNEAQ (reference sequence). The CDR3 covers 14 residues.

The chain's CDR3 is CASSPTEDEQFF. CDR3 bases: TGTGCCAGCAGCCCGACAGAGGATGAGCAGTTCTTC. The chain carries TRBV9 and TRBJ2-1, with D tentatively TRBD1 (5 bases). Germline lookup yields CDR1 SGDLS and CDR2 YYNGEE. V was cut by 4 bases and J by 8 bases, with 10 bases left in between. The CDR3 contains 12 residues.